This T cell receptor (beta chain) was identified in a study of PD-1 blockade in classical Hodgkin lymphoma. Here immunoSEQ multiplex PCR was the method, and the copy in TCRdb shows in-frame clones only, minus some. Of just under 45,000 clones listed, roughly 70% are singletons. Time point of the sample: cycle 4 day 1 (C4D1), after less than seven weeks of nivolumab. Every one of the patients relapsed after autologous stem cell transplantation (brentuximab vedotin exposure was variable). This CDR3 spans 16 amino acids. The V end was cut by 4 bases, the J end by 0 bases, with 16 bases between. Germline V lookup: CDR1 SGHTA, CDR2 FQGNSA.

The chain has TRBV7-2 and TRBJ2-7; D is tentatively TRBD1 or TRBD2 (5 bases each). The sequence derives from a human donor with classical Hodgkin lymphoma. The source material was peripheral blood mononuclear cells (PBMCs), sampled before the fourth cycle of nivolumab. The CDR3 region has the DNA TGTGCCAGCAGCTCGACCGGGACGAAAAGCTCCTACGAGCAGTACTTC. This codes for CASSSTGTKSSYEQYF.